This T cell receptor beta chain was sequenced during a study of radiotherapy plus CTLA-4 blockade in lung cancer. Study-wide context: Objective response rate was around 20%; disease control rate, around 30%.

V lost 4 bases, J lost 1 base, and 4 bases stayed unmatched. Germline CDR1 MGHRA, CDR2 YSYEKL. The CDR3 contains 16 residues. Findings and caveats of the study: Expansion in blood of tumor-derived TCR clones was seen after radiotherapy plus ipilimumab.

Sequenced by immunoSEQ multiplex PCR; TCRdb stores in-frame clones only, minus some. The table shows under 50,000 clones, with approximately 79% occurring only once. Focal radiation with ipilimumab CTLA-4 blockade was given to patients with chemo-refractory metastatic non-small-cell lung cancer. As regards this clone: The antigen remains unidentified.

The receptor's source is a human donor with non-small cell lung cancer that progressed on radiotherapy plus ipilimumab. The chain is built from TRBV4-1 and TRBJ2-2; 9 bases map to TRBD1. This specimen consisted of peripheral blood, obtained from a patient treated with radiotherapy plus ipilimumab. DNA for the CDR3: TGCGCCAGCAGCCTCCACAGGGGGCTGAACACCGGGGAGCTGTTTTTT. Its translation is CASSLHRGLNTGELFF.